The rows below give T cell receptor beta chains drawn from one sample of a study of molecular identifiers for immune sequencing clone quantification. A single record per CDR3 protein comes from TCRdb applying MiXCR to the PCR reads. The data hold hundreds of thousands of distinct CDR3 sequences, with roughly 24% observed a single time. The material sequenced was naive CD8+ T cells from blood, with Jurkat cell RNA spiked in. The source of these receptors is a human donor in good health. Some libraries in this study had Jurkat cell RNA spiked in. Each CDR3 is given with its conserved first and last residue. Each record gives: J gene, clone size, D gene, V gene, CDR3 DNA, CDR3 protein. The D gene is left open where the match is weak. Some rows have no size entry. The others give once, few or many, or a class for an expanded clone.

J gene: TRBJ2-5
clone size: many
D gene: .
V gene: TRBV7-2
CDR3 DNA: TGTGCCAGCAGCTTAGATTTTGTAGAAGAGACCCAGTACTTC
CDR3 protein: CASSLDFVEETQYF

J gene: TRBJ2-7
clone size: few
D gene: .
V gene: TRBV30
CDR3 DNA: TGTGCCTGGAGCCTGGGGGACTTGTACGAGCAGTACTTC
CDR3 protein: CAWSLGDLYEQYF

J gene: TRBJ2-5
clone size: many
D gene: .
V gene: TRBV7-6
CDR3 DNA: TGTGCCAGCAGCCCCCGCGGACGAGAGACCCAGTACTTC
CDR3 protein: CASSPRGRETQYF

J gene: TRBJ2-1
clone size: few
D gene: .
V gene: TRBV9
CDR3 DNA: TGTGCCAGCAGCGTAGTCTACGGGAGCTCCTACAATGAGCAGTTCTTC
CDR3 protein: CASSVVYGSSYNEQFF

J gene: TRBJ2-7
clone size: many
D gene: .
V gene: TRBV14
CDR3 DNA: TGTGCCAGCAGCCGCTGGGACACAGCCTACGAGCAGTACTTC
CDR3 protein: CASSRWDTAYEQYF

J gene: TRBJ1-1
clone size: many
D gene: .
V gene: TRBV5-1
CDR3 DNA: TGCGCCAGCAGCGACCAAAACAATGAAGCTTTCTTT
CDR3 protein: CASSDQNNEAFF

J gene: TRBJ1-3
clone size: few
D gene: TRBD1
V gene: TRBV28
CDR3 DNA: TGTGCCAGCAGCCGACAGGGGGCTGGAAACACCATATATTTT
CDR3 protein: CASSRQGAGNTIYF

J gene: TRBJ2-5
clone size: .
D gene: TRBD2
V gene: TRBV7-9
CDR3 DNA: TGTGCCAGCAGCGCAACTAGCGCAGAGACCCAGTACTTC
CDR3 protein: CASSATSAETQYF

J gene: TRBJ1-1
clone size: .
D gene: .
V gene: TRBV7-9
CDR3 DNA: TGTGCCAGCAGCTCAGGCGTAGGGGAGACTGAAGCTTTCTTT
CDR3 protein: CASSSGVGETEAFF

J gene: TRBJ2-1
clone size: .
D gene: .
V gene: TRBV5-1
CDR3 DNA: TGCGCCAGCAGCTTGGCCGGGTGGTCCTACAATGAGCAGTTCTTC
CDR3 protein: CASSLAGWSYNEQFF

J gene: TRBJ2-2
clone size: .
D gene: TRBD2
V gene: TRBV3-1
CDR3 DNA: TGTGCCAGCAGCCAAGTCGTTGCGGGAGGGCCCCACACCGGGGAGCTGTTTTTT
CDR3 protein: CASSQVVAGGPHTGELFF

J gene: TRBJ1-5
clone size: many
D gene: .
V gene: TRBV3-1
CDR3 DNA: TGTGCCAGCAGCGTTCAGGGAAGCAATCAGCCCCAGCATTTT
CDR3 protein: CASSVQGSNQPQHF

J gene: TRBJ2-7
clone size: many
D gene: .
V gene: TRBV20-1
CDR3 DNA: TGCAGTGCTACCGCCGCCTACGAGCAGTACTTC
CDR3 protein: CSATAAYEQYF

J gene: TRBJ1-3
clone size: few
D gene: .
V gene: TRBV7-6
CDR3 DNA: TGTGCCAGCACCGAGGAGAGGGCGGAACTAGGAAACACCATATATTTT
CDR3 protein: CASTEERAELGNTIYF

J gene: TRBJ2-3
clone size: many
D gene: TRBD2
V gene: TRBV5-1
CDR3 DNA: TGCGCCAGCAGCTCCTCTAGCGGGGGGTACACAGATACGCAGTATTTT
CDR3 protein: CASSSSSGGYTDTQYF

J gene: TRBJ2-6
clone size: few
D gene: .
V gene: TRBV5-4
CDR3 DNA: TGTGCCAGCAGCTTGGCGGACTCTGGGGCCAACGTCCTGACTTTC
CDR3 protein: CASSLADSGANVLTF

J gene: TRBJ1-1
clone size: many
D gene: TRBD1
V gene: TRBV7-9
CDR3 DNA: TGTGCCAGCAGCCAAATCGGATTGACAGGGATCTACACTGAAGCTTTCTTT
CDR3 protein: CASSQIGLTGIYTEAFF